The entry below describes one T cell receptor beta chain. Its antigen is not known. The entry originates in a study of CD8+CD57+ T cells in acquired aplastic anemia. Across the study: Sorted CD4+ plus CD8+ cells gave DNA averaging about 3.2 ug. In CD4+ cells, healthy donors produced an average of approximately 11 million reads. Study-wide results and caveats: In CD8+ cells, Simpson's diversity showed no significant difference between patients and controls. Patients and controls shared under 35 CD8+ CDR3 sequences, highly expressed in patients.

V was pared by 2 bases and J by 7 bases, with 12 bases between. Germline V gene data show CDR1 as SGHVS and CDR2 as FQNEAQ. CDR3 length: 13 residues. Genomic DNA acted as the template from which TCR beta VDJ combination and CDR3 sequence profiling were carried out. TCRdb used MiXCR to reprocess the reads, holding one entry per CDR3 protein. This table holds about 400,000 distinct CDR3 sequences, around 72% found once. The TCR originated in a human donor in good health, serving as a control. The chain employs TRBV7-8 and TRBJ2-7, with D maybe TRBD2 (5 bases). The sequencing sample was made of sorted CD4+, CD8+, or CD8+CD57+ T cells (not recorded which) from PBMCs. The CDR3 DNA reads TGTGCCAGCAGCTTATTGGTGGGGAGTGAGCAGTACTTC. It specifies CASSLLVGSEQYF.